This TCR beta chain was found in a study of cytomegalovirus exposure and HLA in healthy donors. This clone has only a few counts. A multiplex PCR was run with 60 Vbeta primers and 13 Jbeta primers. Sequencing used immunoSEQ multiplex PCR; TCRdb keeps in-frame clones, though not all of them. The sample contains about 150,000 clones, 65% to 85% of which appear only once. The V gene's germline CDR1 is SGHVS and CDR2 FNYEAQ. The CDR3 loop spans 15 amino acids. Trimming removed 4 bases from V and 4 bases from J; junction bases left unmatched: 9. This sequence originates from a woman aged 40-49 years in good health and CMV-seropositive. This rearrangement joins TRBV7-6 to TRBJ1-1; 7 nucleotides line up with TRBD1. The sequenced sample consisted of PBMCs. CDR3 residues: CASSSPDRIGTEAFF. CDR3 in DNA: TGTGCCAGCAGCTCTCCGGACAGGATAGGCACTGAAGCTTTCTTT.